The clone carrying this T cell receptor beta chain was observed a single time. Its antigen is as yet unknown. The sample belongs to a study of radiotherapy plus CTLA-4 blockade in lung cancer. Study details: Among enrolled patients, under 20% responded and 30% to 40% achieved disease control.

Produced via immunoSEQ multiplex PCR; TCRdb's table is partial and in-frame only. The repertoire holds roughly 110,000 clones, approximately 87% seen once, with 2.4% in the top ten. Ipilimumab-mediated CTLA-4 blockade plus focal radiation was given to patients having chemo-refractory metastatic non-small-cell lung cancer. General study results and limits: After radiotherapy and ipilimumab, tumor-derived clones expanded in peripheral blood. Early blood T cell clone dynamics, with interferon-beta, were reported to best predict response.

The material was peripheral blood, obtained from a patient treated with radiotherapy plus ipilimumab. The source of this sequence is a human donor with non-small cell lung cancer that progressed on radiotherapy plus ipilimumab. Some clones in this sample may be carry-over from other donors' samples.

The chain's CDR3 is CASGSAGIQETQYF. The CDR3 DNA follows: TGTGCTAGTGGGTCCGCGGGAATTCAAGAGACCCAGTACTTC. The V and J genes are TRBV12-5 and TRBJ2-5; the D gene is possibly TRBD2 (6 bases). The V end was cut by 6 bases, the J end by 2 bases, with 13 bases between. CDR1 and CDR2 from the germline V gene are LGHNT and FRNRAP. The CDR3 is made up of 14 amino acids.